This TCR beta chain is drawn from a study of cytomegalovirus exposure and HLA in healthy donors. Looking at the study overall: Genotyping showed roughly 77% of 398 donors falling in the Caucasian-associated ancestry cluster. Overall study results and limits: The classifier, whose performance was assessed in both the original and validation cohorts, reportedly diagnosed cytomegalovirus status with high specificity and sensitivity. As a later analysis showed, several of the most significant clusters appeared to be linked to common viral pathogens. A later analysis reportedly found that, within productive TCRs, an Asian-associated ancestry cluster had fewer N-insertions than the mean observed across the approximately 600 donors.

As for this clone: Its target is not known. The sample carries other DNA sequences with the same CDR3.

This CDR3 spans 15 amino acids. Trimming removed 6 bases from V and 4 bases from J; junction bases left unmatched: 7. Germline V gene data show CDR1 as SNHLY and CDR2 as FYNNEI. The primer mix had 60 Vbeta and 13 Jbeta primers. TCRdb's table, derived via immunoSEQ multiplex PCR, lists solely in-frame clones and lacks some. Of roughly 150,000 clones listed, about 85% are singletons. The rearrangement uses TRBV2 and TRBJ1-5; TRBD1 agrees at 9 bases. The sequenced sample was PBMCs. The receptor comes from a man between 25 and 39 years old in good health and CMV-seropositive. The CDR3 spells CASSRDRAGNQPQHF. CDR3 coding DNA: TGTGCCAGCAGCCGGGACAGGGCAGGGAATCAGCCCCAGCATTTT.